This entry lists 14 T cell receptor beta chains sequenced from one sample in a study of blood T cell repertoires in COVID-19. Sequenced by immunoSEQ multiplex PCR; TCRdb stores in-frame clones only, minus some. The sample records 200,000 or so clones, 85% to 90% being singletons. The sample was PBMCs or T cells enriched from blood (not recorded which). These receptors all stem from a woman younger than 30 in a cohort exposed to, infected with or recovered from COVID-19 (not recorded which).

The chain links TRBV2 to TRBJ2-2; 8 bases agree with TRBD2. Germline V gene data show CDR1 as SNHLY and CDR2 as FYNNEI. V shed 4 bases and J 0 bases; nucleotides not matched to a gene: 1. CDR3 size: 15 residues. In nucleotides, the CDR3 is TGTGCCAGCAGTGGGGGACTAGCGAACACCGGGGAGCTGTTTTTT. Protein product: CASSGGLANTGELFF.

V usage is TRBV6-5 and J usage is TRBJ2-7, with 7 bases aligning to TRBD1. This CDR3 has 14 residues. J lost 3 bases, V lost 0 bases, and 2 bases had no gene match. Germline lookup yields CDR1 MNHEY and CDR2 SVGAGI. CDR3 sequence (DNA): TGTGCCAGCAGTTACTCGACAGGGAACTACGAGCAGTACTTC. This sequence encodes CASSYSTGNYEQYF.

This clone was observed a single time. This sequence joins TRBV19 and TRBJ1-2; TRBD1 agrees at 7 bases. The CDR3 loop spans 15 amino acids. Germline CDR1 and CDR2: LNHDA and SQIVND (reference sequence). V shed 6 bases, J shed 2 bases, and the junction held 9 bases outside the gene matches. As DNA, the CDR3 is TGTGCCAGTAGCCCTGGGACAGTGTTGAACTATGGCTACACCTTC. Translated: CASSPGTVLNYGYTF.

About this clone: The identical CDR3 is also encoded by other nucleotide sequences in the sample. V gene TRBV3-1 (or the pseudogene TRBV3-2) combines with J gene TRBJ1-1; D may be TRBD1 (5 bases). Trimming left V 1 base short and J 0 bases short, with 6 bases between. The germline V gene has CDR1 LGHDT and CDR2 YNNKEL (reference sequence). The CDR3 has 14 residues. The CDR3 reads CASSQGQMNTEAFF. CDR3 bases: TGTGCCAGCAGCCAAGGACAGATGAACACTGAAGCTTTCTTT.

This chain joins TRBV7-9 and TRBJ2-2; 13 bases agree with TRBD2. The V segment lost 4 bases and the J segment 5 bases; nucleotides outside the gene matches: 10. CDR1 SEHNR and CDR2 FQNEAQ come from the germline V gene (reference sequence). This CDR3 is built from 18 residues. The CDR3 is CASSSTSGRALETGELFF. CDR3 nucleotides: TGTGCCAGCAGCTCTACTAGCGGGAGGGCCCTCGAGACCGGGGAGCTGTTTTTT. The whole variable domain, remainder taken from reference TRBV7-9 and TRBJ2-2, is DTGVSQNPRHKITKRGQNVTFRCDPISEHNRLYWYRQTLGQGPEFLTYFQNEAQLEKSRLLSDRFSAERPKGSFSTLEIQRTEQGDSAMYLCASSSTSGRALETGELFFGEGSRLTVL.

The chain employs TRBV10-2 and TRBJ2-5, with a weak D call TRBD2 (6 bases). V was clipped by 7 bases and J by 7 bases, with 19 bases between them. The CDR3 runs to 14 residues. Germline V gene sequence: CDR1 WSHSY, CDR2 SAAADI. CDR3: CASTPTRVEGTQYF. CDR3 sequence (DNA): TGCGCCAGCACTCCCACTAGGGTGGAGGGGACCCAGTACTTC.

The chain is built from TRBV11-3 and TRBJ2-7; 11 bases line up with TRBD2. Germline V gene sequence: CDR1 SGHNT, CDR2 YENEEA. This CDR3 spans 16 amino acids. J gave up 3 bases and V 5 bases, and 9 bases lay outside the gene matches. CDR3 in amino acids: CASSRQGTSGNYEQYF. In nucleotides, the CDR3 is TGTGCCAGCAGCCGCCAAGGGACTAGCGGAAACTACGAGCAGTACTTC.

CDR3 DNA sequence: TGTGCCACCAGTGACCTACAGGGGGCAGGGGAGACCCAGTACTTC. It translates to CATSDLQGAGETQYF. The rearrangement joins TRBV24-1 to TRBJ2-5, with 9 bases that match TRBD1. Germline values: CDR1 KGHDR, CDR2 SFDVKD. The CDR3 consists of 15 residues. After removal of 4 bases from V and 5 bases from J, the junction contained 7 bases not matched to a gene.

The rearrangement joins TRBV3-1 (or the pseudogene TRBV3-2) to TRBJ1-1, with unresolved D. This CDR3 contains 16 residues. V gave up 4 bases and J gave up 0 bases, with 15 bases separating them. Germline CDR1 is LGHDT and CDR2 is YNNKEL (reference sequence). CDR3 loop: CASSLAPKRLNTEAFF. In nucleotides, the CDR3 is TGTGCCAGCAGCCTAGCCCCCAAGAGATTGAACACTGAAGCTTTCTTT.

The CDR3 loop reads CASRNGMNTEAFF. DNA for the CDR3: TGTGCCAGCAGGAACGGGATGAACACTGAAGCTTTCTTT. The chain couples TRBV2 to TRBJ1-1; D unresolved. The CDR3 contains 13 residues. Trimming cost V 6 bases and J 0 bases, with 8 bases left between them. Germline CDR1 SNHLY, CDR2 FYNNEI.

The chain carries TRBV7-2 and TRBJ2-1, with a possible D match to TRBD2 (6 bases). The ends were cut back, 5 bases at V and 10 bases at J, with 27 bases in the middle. The CDR3 has 17 residues. CDR1 and CDR2 from the germline V gene are SGHTA and FQGNSA. This CDR3 is CASSVNLHPRGSSEQFF. The DNA for the CDR3 is TGTGCCAGCAGCGTCAATCTACACCCCCGGGGGAGCTCGGAGCAGTTCTTC.

The CDR3: CASSTQGELIEAFF. For the CDR3, the DNA is TGTGCCAGCAGTACTCAGGGGGAGCTCATTGAAGCTTTCTTT. The chain is built from TRBV6-5 and TRBJ1-1; 7 bases fit TRBD1. Germline V gene sequence: CDR1 MNHEY, CDR2 SVGAGI. Unmatched junction bases numbered 10, after V lost 5 bases and J lost 7 bases. The CDR3 is made up of 14 amino acids.

V is TRBV28 and J is TRBJ2-3; 14 nucleotides align to TRBD2. Germline V gives CDR1 MDHEN, CDR2 SYDVKM. V was pared by 2 bases and J by 5 bases, with 3 bases of the junction left unmatched. The CDR3 spans 16 residues. CDR3: CASSLGTSGGRDTQYF. The CDR3 DNA is TGTGCCAGCAGTTTAGGGACTAGCGGGGGTCGAGATACGCAGTATTTT.

The chain couples TRBV11-3 to TRBJ2-1; the match to TRBD1 covers 8 bases. In germline, CDR1 is SGHNT, CDR2 YENEEA. The CDR3 loop spans 17 amino acids. V shed 1 base, J shed 8 bases, and the junction held 13 bases outside the gene matches. The CDR3 DNA sequence: TGTGCCAGCAGCTTAGGTACAGGGGGTTCCCTGGGTGATGAGCAGTTCTTC. Translated, it gives CASSLGTGGSLGDEQFF.